This T cell receptor beta chain appears in the sequencing data of a study of CD8 T cells in Susac syndrome. Overall study results and limits: As the study acknowledged, the number of individuals in its TCR sequencing and HLA analysis was relatively small.

The RNA, about 0.45 to 1 ug, was put through reverse transcription using random hexamers. Multiplex PCR with immunoSEQ amplified the TCR beta CDR3 across 54 Vbeta and 13 Jbeta. TCRdb reanalysed the immunoSEQ multiplex PCR reads using MiXCR and keeps one entry per CDR3 protein. The sample lists about 200,000 distinct CDR3 sequences; more than 85% were seen once. This clonotype was detected only once. As yet, its antigen is unknown. There are 15 residues in the CDR3. The V and J ends lost 3 bases and 9 bases respectively, with 15 bases between them. In blood CD8+ and CD4+ T cells, TCR beta underwent sequencing. Negative isolation yielded CD8+ and CD4+ T cells; FACS enriched TEMRA cells.

This chain joins TRBV12-3 or TRBV12-4 and TRBJ1-6; D is unresolved. The source is a human donor with multiple sclerosis. What was sequenced was CD4+ T cells from PBMCs. The CDR3 region has the DNA TGTGCCAGCAGTTTTCGAAGGGATTTTCGTTCACCCCTCCACTTT. This sequence encodes CASSFRRDFRSPLHF.